The 3 T cell receptor beta chains reported below all come from one sample, sequenced in a study of shared clonotypes between healthy human individuals. Terminally differentiated effector memory CD45RA+ cells were excluded from the naive CD8 cells, which were CD45RO-negative and positively selected for CCR7. The data were produced by immunoSEQ multiplex PCR, yet TCRdb's version contains in-frame clones alone and is incomplete. The profile covers about 1.9 million clones, with just under 95% appearing a single time and more than 1.5% taken by the ten largest. The sample consisted of naive CD8+ T cells from PBMCs. All receptors come from a man in his late teens or twenties in good health. Some clones in this sample may be carry-over from other donors' samples.

This rearrangement joins TRBV5-1 to TRBJ2-2, with D uncertain. The CDR3 spans 13 residues. Germline V gene lookup returns CDR1 SGHRS and CDR2 YFSETQ. The V end was cut by 5 bases, the J end by 9 bases, with 14 bases between. In DNA, the CDR3 is TGCGCCAGCAGTTCCGGGCCCGCCCGGGAGCTGTTTTTT. It specifies CASSSGPARELFF.

This clone appeared a single time. The chain has TRBV27 and TRBJ2-5; D not resolved. There are 16 residues in the CDR3. Trimming took off 3 bases at V and 2 bases at J, with 16 bases between the two ends. CDR1 and CDR2 (germline): MNHEY, SMNVEV (reference sequence). The CDR3 loop is CASSLISGRPQETQYF. Here the CDR3 DNA reads TGTGCCAGCAGTTTGATTTCGGGTAGACCTCAAGAGACCCAGTACTTC.

This clone was seen just once. V usage is TRBV28 and J usage is TRBJ2-3, with no clear D. The CDR3 runs to 13 residues. CDR1 and CDR2 (germline): MDHEN, SYDVKM. Between the trimmed V and J ends, which lost 5 bases and 2 bases, there was a span of 8 bases. This chain's CDR3 is CASSPPNTDTQYF. In nucleotides, the CDR3 is TGTGCCAGCAGTCCGCCGAACACAGATACGCAGTATTTT. The variable domain in full, completed from reference TRBV28 and TRBJ2-3, reads DVKVTQSSRYLVKRTGEKVFLECVQDMDHENMFWYRQDPGLGLRLIYFSYDVKMKEKGDIPEGYSVSREKKERFSLILESASTNQTSMYLCASSPPNTDTQYFGPGTRLTVL.